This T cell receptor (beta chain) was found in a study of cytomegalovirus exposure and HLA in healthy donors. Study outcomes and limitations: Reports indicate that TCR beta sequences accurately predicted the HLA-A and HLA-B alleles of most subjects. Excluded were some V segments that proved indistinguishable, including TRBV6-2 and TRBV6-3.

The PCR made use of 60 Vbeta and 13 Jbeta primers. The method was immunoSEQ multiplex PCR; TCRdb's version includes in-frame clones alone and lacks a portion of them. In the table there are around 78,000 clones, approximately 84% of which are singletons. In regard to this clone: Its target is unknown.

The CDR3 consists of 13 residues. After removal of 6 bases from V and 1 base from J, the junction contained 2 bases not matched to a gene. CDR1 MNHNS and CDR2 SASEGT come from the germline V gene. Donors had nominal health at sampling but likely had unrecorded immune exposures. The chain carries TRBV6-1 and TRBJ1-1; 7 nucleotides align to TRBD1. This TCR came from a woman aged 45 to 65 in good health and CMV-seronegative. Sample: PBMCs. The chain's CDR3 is CASRGTANTEAFF. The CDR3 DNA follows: TGTGCCAGCAGGGGGACAGCGAACACTGAAGCTTTCTTT.